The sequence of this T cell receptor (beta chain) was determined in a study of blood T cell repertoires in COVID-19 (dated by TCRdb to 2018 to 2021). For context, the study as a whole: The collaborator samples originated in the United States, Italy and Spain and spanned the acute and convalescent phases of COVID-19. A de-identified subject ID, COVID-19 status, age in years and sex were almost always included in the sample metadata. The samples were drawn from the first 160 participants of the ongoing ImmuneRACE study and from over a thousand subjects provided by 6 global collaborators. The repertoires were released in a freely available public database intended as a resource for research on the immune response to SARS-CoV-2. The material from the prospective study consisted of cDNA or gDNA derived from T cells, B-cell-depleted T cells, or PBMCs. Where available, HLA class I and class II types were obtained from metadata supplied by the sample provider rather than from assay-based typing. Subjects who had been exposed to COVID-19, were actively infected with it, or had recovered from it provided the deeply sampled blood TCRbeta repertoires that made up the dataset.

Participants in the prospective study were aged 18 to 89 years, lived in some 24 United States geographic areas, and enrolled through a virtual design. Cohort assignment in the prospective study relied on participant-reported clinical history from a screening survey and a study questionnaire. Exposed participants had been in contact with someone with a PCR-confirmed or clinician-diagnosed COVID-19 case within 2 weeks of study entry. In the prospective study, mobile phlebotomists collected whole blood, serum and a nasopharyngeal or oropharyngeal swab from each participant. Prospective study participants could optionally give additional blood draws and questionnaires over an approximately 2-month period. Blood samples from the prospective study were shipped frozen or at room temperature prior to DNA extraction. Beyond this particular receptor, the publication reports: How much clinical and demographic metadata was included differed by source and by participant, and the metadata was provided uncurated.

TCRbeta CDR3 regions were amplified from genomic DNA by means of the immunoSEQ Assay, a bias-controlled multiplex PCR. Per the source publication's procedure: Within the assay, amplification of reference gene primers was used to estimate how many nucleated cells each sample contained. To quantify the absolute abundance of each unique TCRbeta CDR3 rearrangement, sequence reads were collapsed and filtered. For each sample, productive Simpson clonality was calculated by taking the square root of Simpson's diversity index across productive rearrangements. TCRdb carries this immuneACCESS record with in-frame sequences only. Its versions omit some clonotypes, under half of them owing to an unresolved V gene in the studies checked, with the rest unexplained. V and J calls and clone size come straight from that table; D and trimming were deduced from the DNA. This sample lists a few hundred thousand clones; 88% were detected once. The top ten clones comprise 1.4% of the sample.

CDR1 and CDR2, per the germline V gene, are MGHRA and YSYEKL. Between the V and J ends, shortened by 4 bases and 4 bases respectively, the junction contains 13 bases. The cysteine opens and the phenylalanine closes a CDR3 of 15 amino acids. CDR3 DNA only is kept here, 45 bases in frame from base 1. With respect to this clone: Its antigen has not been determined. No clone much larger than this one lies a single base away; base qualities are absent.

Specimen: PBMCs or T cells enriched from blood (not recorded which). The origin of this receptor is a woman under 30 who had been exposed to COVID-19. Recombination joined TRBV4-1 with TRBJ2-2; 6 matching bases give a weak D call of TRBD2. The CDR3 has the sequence CASSPGGTFTGELFF. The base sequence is TGCGCCAGCAGCCCGGGCGGGACCTTCACCGGGGAGCTGTTTTTT.